The 6 T cell receptor beta chains listed next were all sequenced from one sample in a study of blood T cell repertoires in COVID-19. Clones were sequenced by immunoSEQ multiplex PCR, and TCRdb holds only the in-frame ones, with some missing. The sample consists of over 150,000 clones, approximately 73% of them appearing once. Sequencing was carried out using peripheral blood. These receptors were taken from an elderly woman with acute or convalescent COVID-19.

The rearrangement uses TRBV25-1 and TRBJ2-1, with a possible D match to TRBD2 (6 bases). Between the trimmed V and J ends, which lost 7 bases and 6 bases, there was a span of 19 bases. The CDR3 covers 15 residues. Per the germline V gene, CDR1 is MGHDK and CDR2 is SYGVNS. The CDR3 DNA sequence: TGTGCCAGCACCCAAGGATGGGGGGAGTCCAATGAGCAGTTCTTC. This gives the protein CASTQGWGESNEQFF.

J is TRBJ1-6 and V is TRBV2; D may be TRBD1 (6 bases). Trimming removed 5 bases at V and 5 bases at J, with 13 bases between. CDR1 and CDR2 from the germline V gene are SNHLY and FYNNEI. The CDR3 extends over 15 amino acids. The CDR3 sequence is CASSQQGGHNSPLHF. CDR3 DNA sequence: TGTGCCAGCAGTCAACAGGGCGGGCATAATTCACCCCTCCACTTT.

This clone was counted once. The rearrangement joins TRBV4-1 to TRBJ2-3; the D gene is possibly TRBD1 (5 bases). Germline V lookup: CDR1 MGHRA, CDR2 YSYEKL. The V gene lost 0 bases and the J gene lost 0 bases, with 16 bases spanning the gap. The CDR3 spans 18 residues. The CDR3 loop reads CASSQDGTGRGSTDTQYF. The CDR3 DNA is TGCGCCAGCAGCCAAGATGGAACAGGCCGTGGCAGCACAGATACGCAGTATTTT.

The rearrangement uses TRBV25-1 and TRBJ2-7; tentatively, D is TRBD1 (6 bases). The CDR3 totals 12 residues. Germline V CDR1 and CDR2: MGHDK, SYGVNS. V dropped 4 bases and J dropped 6 bases, with 10 bases sitting between them. CDR3 protein: CASSVQGGEQYF. CDR3 DNA sequence: TGTGCCAGCAGTGTACAGGGTGGCGAGCAGTACTTC.

The V and J genes are TRBV27 and TRBJ2-7; 8 bases align to TRBD1. Germline CDR1 and CDR2: MNHEY and SMNVEV (reference sequence). This CDR3 spans 15 amino acids. The V segment lost 6 bases and the J segment 7 bases; nucleotides outside the gene matches: 14. The CDR3 is CASSPLGQGAREQYF. CDR3 in DNA: TGTGCCAGCAGCCCCTTAGGGCAGGGGGCTCGGGAGCAGTACTTC.

The chain uses TRBV19 and TRBJ2-5, with TRBD2 identical over 7 bases. CDR1 is LNHDA, CDR2 SQIVND, per germline (reference sequence). The CDR3 extends over 14 amino acids. Trimming took 3 bases from V and 4 from J; bases not matched to a gene: 5. This CDR3 is CASSMLAESETQYF. DNA of the CDR3: TGTGCCAGTAGTATGCTAGCGGAATCAGAGACCCAGTACTTC.